This TCR beta chain was retrieved from a study of CD8+CD57+ T cells in acquired aplastic anemia. Study-wide results and limits: CD8+ Simpson's diversity showed no significant patient-control difference.

TCR beta VDJ and CDR3 profiling used genomic DNA as template. TCRdb passed the reads through MiXCR, listing each CDR3 protein once. This table has about 150,000 distinct CDR3 sequences, about 48% appearing once. Individuals selected for sequencing had exhibited CD8+CD57+ cell expansion on flow cytometry. As concerns this clonotype: Its antigen remains unidentified.

Trimming pared 5 bases from V and 1 base from J, leaving 11 bases between. CDR1 MNHEY and CDR2 SMNVEV come from the germline V gene (reference sequence). This CDR3 is built from 14 residues. Sequenced material: sorted CD4+, CD8+, or CD8+CD57+ T cells (not recorded which) from PBMCs. This clonotype originated in a human donor with aplastic anemia. The chain couples TRBV27 to TRBJ1-2; D perhaps matches TRBD1 (6 bases). CDR3 protein: CASSLGGFNYGYTF. In DNA, the CDR3 is TGTGCCAGCAGTCTAGGGGGTTTTAACTATGGCTACACCTTC.